The present entry profiles one TCR beta chain with its context. What it recognizes is unknown. Generated by immunoSEQ multiplex PCR, the TCRdb table keeps only in-frame clones and is missing some. This table holds 75,000 to 95,000 clones, 70% to 90% found once. The sample comes from a study of T cell responses to AZD1222 COVID-19 vaccine. Study-wide results and limits: The donor group comprised mostly white British people and more females; the analysis possibly underestimated clonal diversity.

The receptor comes from an adult in good health. Source: peripheral blood, taken on day 0 of AZD1222 vaccination.

CDR3 protein: CASGLAGGPYEQYF. The CDR3 DNA is TGTGCCAGCGGACTAGCGGGAGGGCCCTACGAGCAGTACTTC. The chain uses TRBV28 and TRBJ2-7; 15 bases are a match to TRBD2. With 8 bases clipped from V and 2 bases from J, the junction kept 1 base outside the gene matches. The CDR3 is 14 residues long. The germline gives CDR1 MDHEN, CDR2 SYDVKM. Variable domain in full (rest from reference TRBV28 and TRBJ2-7): DVKVTQSSRYLVKRTGEKVFLECVQDMDHENMFWYRQDPGLGLRLIYFSYDVKMKEKGDIPEGYSVSREKKERFSLILESASTNQTSMYLCASGLAGGPYEQYFGPGTRLTVT.